Listed below are T cell receptor beta chains from one sample, sequenced in a study of identical twins. MiXCR, run by TCRdb on the 5' RACE reads, gives a single entry per CDR3 protein. Among 210,000 or so distinct CDR3 sequences listed, around 6.9% were seen once. This sample was also put to use in a study of yellow fever vaccine responses in identical twins.

Sequenced sample: memory (CD45RO+) T cells sorted from blood. These receptors were taken from a woman younger than 35 in good health. Both conserved end residues are part of each CDR3. D genes are given only for firm matches. Size is omitted from some rows. Given values are once, few, many or a class for expanded clones.

>16|TRBJ2-2|.|.|TRBV7-8
TGTGCCAGCAGCTTATATACAGGGAATTATGCCGGGGAGCTGTTTTTT
CASSLYTGNYAGELFF
>13|TRBJ1-2|TRBD1|.|TRBV29-1
TGCAGCGTTGAGAAGGGACAGGGTGATGGCTACACCTTC
CSVEKGQGDGYTF
>13|TRBJ1-1|.|.|TRBV20-1
TGCAGTGCTAGACCTCCGGAGAACACTGAAGCTTTCTTT
CSARPPENTEAFF
>14|TRBJ1-2|.|few|TRBV6-1
TGTGCCAGCGGGGGGACAAGCATAGTAAATGGCTACACCTTC
CASGGTSIVNGYTF
>14|TRBJ2-7|.|.|TRBV20-1
TGCAGTGCTAGAGATTCGCTGCGGGGAGTCGAGCAGTACTTC
CSARDSLRGVEQYF
>15|TRBJ2-2|TRBD2|many|TRBV5-1
TGCGCCAGCAGGGCTAGCGGGGGGAACACCGGGGAGCTGTTTTTT
CASRASGGNTGELFF
>20|TRBJ2-2|TRBD1|.|TRBV28
TGTGCCAGCAGTAGGCAGATCTGGGGACAGGGGTTGAGTAAGACCGGGGAGCTGTTTTTT
CASSRQIWGQGLSKTGELFF
>15|TRBJ2-1|TRBD2|few|TRBV20-1
TGCAGTGCTATGGGAGGGAACCTACTCTACAATGAGCAGTTCTTC
CSAMGGNLLYNEQFF
>15|TRBJ2-7|TRBD2|.|TRBV20-1
TGCAGTGCTAGAGATGGGAGGGCCCTCTCCTACGAGCAGTACTTC
CSARDGRALSYEQYF
>13|TRBJ1-5|.|many|TRBV2
TGTGCCAGCACCCGGACAGCCAATCAGCCCCAGCATTTT
CASTRTANQPQHF
>13|TRBJ2-7|TRBD2|.|TRBV7-9
TGTGCCAGCAGCAAACCGGGAGGTAACGAGCAGTACTTC
CASSKPGGNEQYF
>13|TRBJ1-1|.|.|TRBV6-4
TGTGCCAGCAGTCCCAAGGGGGGAGGGCGAGCTTTCTTT
CASSPKGGGRAFF
>15|TRBJ2-7|TRBD2|.|TRBV7-2
TGTGCCAGCAGCCAGACTAGCGGGGGTTCCTACGAGCAGTACTTC
CASSQTSGGSYEQYF
>16|TRBJ2-1|TRBD2|.|TRBV27
TGTGCCAGCAGTCCCTCGGCGGGAGATGCCTACAATGAGCAGTTCTTC
CASSPSAGDAYNEQFF
>12|TRBJ2-1|.|many|TRBV10-3
TGTGCCATCAGTGGAGTTGGTAATGAGCAGTTCTTC
CAISGVGNEQFF
>16|TRBJ2-2|.|many|TRBV4-3
TGCGCCAGCAGCCAAGATTTGTACGGGACGATCGGGGAGCTGTTTTTT
CASSQDLYGTIGELFF
>17|TRBJ1-1|.|.|TRBV6-2/TRBV6-3
TGTGCCAGCAGTTACCCTATGAGGGGAACCAGAAACACTGAAGCTTTCTTT
CASSYPMRGTRNTEAFF
>14|TRBJ2-7|.|.|TRBV9
TGTGCCAGCAGGGCCAGTGGGGCAGGCGGCGAGCAGTACTTC
CASRASGAGGEQYF